This TCR beta chain was sequenced for a study of human T cells and chemical hapten exposure. Study-level background: Variability of per-sample TCR yields stemmed mainly from small differences in pooled library volume. Overall study findings and caveats: Alopecia was present in the donors, so their immune response may differ from healthy people's.

As the library was built, unique molecular identifiers were attached to individual cDNA molecules. Each CDR3 protein gets one entry after TCRdb re-called the RACE reads with MiXCR. Seen here are 95,000 to 150,000 distinct CDR3 sequences, roughly 14% observed once, and the top ten hold approximately 2.6%. A note on this clonotype: Its cognate antigen is unknown.

Time point of the sample: pre-sensitization, week 0. Treatment of the sample: therapeutic diphenylcyclopropenone sensitization with weekly scalp DPC. Blood draws came first, before each patch test. Germline V gives CDR1 LGHDT, CDR2 YNNKEL (reference sequence). CDR3 length equals 11 residues. Trimming left V 3 bases short and J 5 bases short, with 5 bases between. This chain joins TRBV3-1 and TRBJ2-7; D is unclear. The material sequenced was whole blood, taken in connection with sensitization to the hapten diphenylcyclopropenone (DPC). This TCR came from a woman younger than 30 with alopecia areata. Some clones in this sample may be carry-over from other donors' samples. The CDR3 DNA follows: TGTGCCAGCAGCCAGGTAGACGAGCAGTACTTC. Amino acid sequence: CASSQVDEQYF.